This T cell receptor beta chain was sequenced during a study of OX40 agonist ivuxolimab in advanced cancers. Sequencing was performed with immunoSEQ multiplex PCR; in TCRdb, only in-frame clones are kept and a portion is missing. The sample records about 64,000 clones, around four fifths being singletons. This clone was observed once. The clonotype was recovered from an adult with an advanced solid tumor such as melanoma, head and neck, liver or kidney cancer. Material: CD4+ or CD8+ T cells sorted from blood, obtained in a trial of the OX40 agonist ivuxolimab.

As DNA, the CDR3 is TGTGCCAGCAGTGGGGGGGATACGCAGTATTTT. Its translation: CASSGGDTQYF. This chain links TRBV2 with TRBJ2-3, with D perhaps assigned TRBD1 or TRBD2 (5 bases each). The germline V and J ends were trimmed by 4 bases and 6 bases, with 5 bases remaining between them. The CDR3 loop spans 11 amino acids. CDR1 SNHLY and CDR2 FYNNEI come from the germline V gene.